This T cell receptor beta chain is drawn from a study of T cell changes during pregnancy in multiple sclerosis. This CDR3 has 13 amino acids. V lost 0 bases and J 5 bases, leaving 8 bases between the germline ends. Germline-derived CDR1 and CDR2 are SGHRS and YFSETQ. The protocol was immunoSEQ multiplex PCR, while the TCRdb copy is restricted to in-frame clones and leaves out a portion. The repertoire consists of around 49,000 clones, with approximately 95% occurring once and the leading ten covering around 6.4%. This sequence originates from a female donor with multiple sclerosis, enrolled in a pregnancy study. The chain joins TRBV5-1 to TRBJ1-1; D not resolved. The sample in question was CD8+ T cells from peripheral blood mononuclear cells, obtained in the first trimester of pregnancy. DNA for the CDR3: TGCGCCAGCAGCTTGGAGGAGTGGACTGAAGCTTTCTTT. Its protein is CASSLEEWTEAFF.